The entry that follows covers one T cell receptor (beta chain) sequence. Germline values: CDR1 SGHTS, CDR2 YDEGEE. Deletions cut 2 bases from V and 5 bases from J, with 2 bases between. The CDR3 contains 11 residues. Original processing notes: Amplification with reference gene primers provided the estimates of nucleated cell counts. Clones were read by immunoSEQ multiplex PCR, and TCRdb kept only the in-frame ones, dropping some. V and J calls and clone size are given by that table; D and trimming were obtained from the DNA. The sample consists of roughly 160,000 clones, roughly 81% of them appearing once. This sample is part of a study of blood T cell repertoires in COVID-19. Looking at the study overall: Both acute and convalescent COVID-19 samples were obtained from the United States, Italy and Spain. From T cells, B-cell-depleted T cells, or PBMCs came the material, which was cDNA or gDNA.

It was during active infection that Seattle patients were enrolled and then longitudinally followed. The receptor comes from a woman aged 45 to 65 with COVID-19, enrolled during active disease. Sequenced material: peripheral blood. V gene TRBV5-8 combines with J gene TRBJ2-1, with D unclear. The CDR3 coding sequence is TGTGCCAGCAGCTTTAACAATGAGCAGTTCTTC. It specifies CASSFNNEQFF. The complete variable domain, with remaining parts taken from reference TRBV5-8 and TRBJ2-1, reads EAGVTQSPTHLIKTRGQQATLRCSPISGHTSVYWYQQALGLGLQFLLWYDEGEERNRGNFPPRFSGRQFPNYSSELNVNALELEDSALYLCASSFNNEQFFGPGTRLTVL.